This T cell receptor (beta chain) is drawn from a study of blood T cell repertoires in COVID-19. Across the study: Italy, Spain and the United States were the sources of the convalescent and acute COVID-19 samples. PBMCs, B-cell-depleted T cells, or T cells were the source of the cDNA or gDNA that made up the material.

CDR1 and CDR2 from the germline V gene are SGHRS and YFSETQ. This CDR3 is 16 amino acids long. J was trimmed by 4 bases and V by 4 bases; bases with no gene match: 10. Methods used by the authors: Cell counts per sample came from amplifying reference gene primers. Data came from immunoSEQ multiplex PCR; TCRdb stores just in-frame clones and leaves some out. V, J and clone size were drawn from that table, and D and trimming were deduced from the DNA. Of tens of thousands of clones in the sample, approximately 88% are singletons; the top ten hold 20% to 25%. The receptor's source is a man between 65 and 85 years old in a cohort sampled during active COVID-19. This chain links TRBV5-1 with TRBJ2-7; 11 nucleotides align to TRBD1. Sequences were obtained from peripheral blood. The CDR3 loop reads CASSPRSDRGLYEQYF. The CDR3 nucleotides read TGCGCCAGCAGCCCACGATCGGACAGGGGGCTGTACGAGCAGTACTTC.